This paragraph reports one T cell receptor beta chain. Antigen: not known. The V gene's germline CDR1 is MGHDK and CDR2 SYGVNS. The CDR3 covers 15 residues. Trimming cost V 1 base and J 5 bases; bases outside gene matches: 6. Primers: 60 Vbeta forward and 13 Jbeta reverse. Sequencing used immunoSEQ multiplex PCR; TCRdb keeps in-frame clones, though not all of them. The sample lists about 180,000 clones, around 77% occurring once. The data belong to a study of cytomegalovirus exposure and HLA in healthy donors. Study-level results: 150 or so TCR beta chains were listed as cytomegalovirus-associated.

The sample was PBMCs. The sequence was collected from a man between 60 and 75 years old in good health and CMV-seronegative. The V call is TRBV25-1, the J call TRBJ1-1; TRBD1 agrees at 8 bases. The CDR3 sequence: CASSEFRGRGTEAFF. CDR3 DNA: TGTGCCAGCAGTGAATTCAGGGGGCGAGGAACTGAAGCTTTCTTT.